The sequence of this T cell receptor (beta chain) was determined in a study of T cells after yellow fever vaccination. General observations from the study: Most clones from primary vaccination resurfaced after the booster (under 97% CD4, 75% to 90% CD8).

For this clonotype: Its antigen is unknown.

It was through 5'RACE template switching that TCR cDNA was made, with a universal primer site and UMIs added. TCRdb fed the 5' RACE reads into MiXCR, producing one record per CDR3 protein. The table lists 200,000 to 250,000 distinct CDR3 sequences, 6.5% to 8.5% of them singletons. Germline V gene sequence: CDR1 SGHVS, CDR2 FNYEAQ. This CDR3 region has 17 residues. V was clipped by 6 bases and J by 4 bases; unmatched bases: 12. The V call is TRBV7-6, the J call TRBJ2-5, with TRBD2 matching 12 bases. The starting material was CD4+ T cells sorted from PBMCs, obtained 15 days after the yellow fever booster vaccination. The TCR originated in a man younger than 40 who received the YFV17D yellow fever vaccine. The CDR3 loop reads CASRRLAGDLGIETQYF. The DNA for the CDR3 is TGTGCCAGCAGAAGACTAGCGGGAGACCTAGGGATAGAGACCCAGTACTTC.